Listed below are T cell receptor beta chains from one sample, sequenced in a study of radiotherapy plus CTLA-4 blockade in lung cancer. TCRdb's copy holds only in-frame clones and misses some; the assay was immunoSEQ multiplex PCR. The table shows around 80,000 clones, with roughly 80% occurring only once. Sequenced here: peripheral blood, sampled from a patient treated with radiotherapy plus ipilimumab. These receptors originate from a human donor with non-small cell lung cancer whose response to radiotherapy plus ipilimumab could not be evaluated. CDR3s include the opening cysteine and the closing phenylalanine or tryptophan. Each record gives: clone size, D gene, J gene, V gene, CDR3 protein, CDR3 DNA. The D gene is left open where the match is weak. Only part of the rows carry a size: once, few, many, or a class if the clone is expanded.

NA | NA | TRBJ1-3 | TRBV9 | CASSVGAGTGNTIYF | TGTGCCAGCAGCGTAGGGGCAGGGACAGGAAACACCATATATTTT
once | TRBD1 | TRBJ1-1 | TRBV29-1 | CSVGGQGIAEAFF | TGCAGCGTTGGGGGACAGGGAATCGCTGAAGCTTTCTTT
NA | NA | TRBJ1-6 | TRBV7-3 | CASSLMTAPNSPLHF | TGTGCCAGCAGCTTGATGACAGCACCTAATTCACCCCTCCACTTT
NA | TRBD1 | TRBJ2-1 | TRBV28 | CASTPGQEYNEQFF | TGTGCCAGCACCCCGGGACAGGAGTACAATGAGCAGTTCTTC
few | TRBD1 | TRBJ2-7 | TRBV27 | CASSLRTGTGLQEQYF | TGTGCCAGCAGTTTGCGGACCGGGACAGGGTTGCAGGAGCAGTACTTC
once | NA | TRBJ1-2 | TRBV29-1 | CSVVMAGMFDYGYTF | TGCAGCGTTGTAATGGCAGGGATGTTCGACTATGGCTACACCTTC
many | NA | TRBJ2-1 | TRBV5-5 | CASSLDLFNEQFF | TGTGCCAGCAGCTTGGATCTGTTCAATGAGCAGTTCTTC
NA | TRBD1 | TRBJ1-2 | TRBV5-6 | CASTPGTGVYGYTF | TGTGCCAGCACCCCTGGGACAGGGGTCTATGGCTACACCTTC
NA | NA | TRBJ2-3 | TRBV5-1 | CASSLVPGVTDTQYF | TGTGCCAGCAGCTTGGTTCCGGGGGTCACAGATACGCAGTATTTT
NA | NA | TRBJ2-3 | TRBV2 | CASTGGYTTDTQYF | TGTGCCAGCACCGGGGGATACACCACAGATACGCAGTATTTT
NA | TRBD2 | TRBJ2-1 | TRBV2 | CASSHGRAGGPYNEQFF | TGTGCCAGCAGTCACGGGAGGGCGGGGGGGCCCTACAATGAGCAGTTCTTC
NA | TRBD2 | TRBJ2-7 | TRBV5-1 | CASSLEAGARQYF | TGCGCCAGCAGCTTGGAGGCGGGAGCCAGGCAGTACTTC
once | NA | TRBJ2-7 | TRBV5-6 | CASSWTDYEQYF | TGTGCCAGCAGCTGGACAGATTACGAGCAGTACTTC
NA | TRBD1 | TRBJ1-1 | TRBV28 | CASSPPTDRENEAFF | TGTGCCAGCAGTCCCCCTACCGACAGGGAGAATGAAGCTTTCTTT
NA | NA | TRBJ1-6 | TRBV30 | CAWSFAWGRFLNSPLHF | TGTGCCTGGAGTTTCGCCTGGGGGCGCTTCCTGAATTCACCCCTCCACTTT